The 20 T cell receptor beta chains in this list originate from one sample, sequenced in a study of blood T cell repertoires in COVID-19 (dated by TCRdb to the early 2020s). Library construction relied on the immunoSEQ multiplex PCR assay. In TCRdb, the immuneACCESS table is reduced to in-frame sequences with V and J assigned. These tables do not hold every clone; where another copy was compared, an unresolved V gene accounts for under half, and the others remain unexplained. For this sample the table gives about 250,000 clones, of which about nine tenths were detected only once. 0.83% of the sample belongs to the ten largest clones. Sequenced: peripheral blood. These receptors were obtained from a man aged 30 to 45 with COVID-19, enrolled during active disease.

V and J are TRBV2 and TRBJ2-5; D unresolved. Trimming left V 2 bases short and J 1 base short, with 11 bases between. Germline loops: CDR1 SNHLY, CDR2 FYNNEI. The CDR3 sequence is 15 residues long. This chain's CDR3 is CASSEWSAGQETQYF. The CDR3 bases are TGTGCCAGCAGTGAATGGTCGGCAGGCCAAGAGACCCAGTACTTC.

The V call is TRBV25-1, the J call TRBJ2-3; tentatively, D is TRBD2 (5 bases). Per germline, CDR1 MGHDK and CDR2 SYGVNS. This CDR3 is 15 amino acids long. The V end lost 2 bases, the J end lost 1 base, and 10 bases lay between the germline ends. The CDR3 bases are TGTGCCAGCAGTGAACCTAGCCTTGGCACAGATACGCAGTATTTT. It is translated as CASSEPSLGTDTQYF. Full variable domain (missing parts from reference TRBV25-1 and TRBJ2-3): EADIYQTPRYLVIGTGKKITLECSQTMGHDKMYWYQQDPGMELHLIHYSYGVNSTEKGDLSSESTVSRIRTEHFPLTLESARPSHTSQYLCASSEPSLGTDTQYFGPGTRLTVL.

The CDR3 bases are TGTGCCAGCACCGGGACTAGCGGGGGTCAGGAGTTCTTC. Its protein product is CASTGTSGGQEFF. This chain connects TRBV7-9 to TRBJ2-1, with TRBD2 matching over 14 bases. Germline V CDR1 and CDR2: SEHNR, FQNEAQ (reference sequence). Trimming removed 7 bases from V and 14 bases from J; junction bases left unmatched: 7. The CDR3 loop spans 13 amino acids.

This chain connects TRBV7-9 to TRBJ2-5, with D tentatively TRBD2 (5 bases). CDR1 is SEHNR, CDR2 FQNEAQ, per germline (reference sequence). The length of the CDR3 is 15 residues. Trimming removed 1 base at V and 4 bases at J, with 13 bases between. The CDR3 here is CASSLVDGVRETQYF. The CDR3 DNA reads as TGTGCCAGCAGCTTAGTTGACGGGGTTCGAGAGACCCAGTACTTC.

CDR3 bases: TGTGCCAGCAGCTTAGCCGAACAGAGGAACACTGAAGCTTTCTTT. It translates to CASSLAEQRNTEAFF. This rearrangement joins TRBV7-6 to TRBJ1-1; D is unresolved. V lost 0 bases, J lost 1 base, and 9 bases lay in between. The CDR3 is 15 amino acids. Per germline, CDR1 SGHVS and CDR2 FNYEAQ.

The J gene is TRBJ1-2, the V gene TRBV7-2; no clear D gene. Germline CDR1 and CDR2: SGHTA and FQGNSA. Trimming took 5 bases from V and 0 from J, leaving 7 bases between them. The CDR3 totals 13 residues. The chain's CDR3 is CASSPNSNYGYTF. The CDR3 coding sequence is TGTGCCAGCAGCCCTAATTCTAACTATGGCTACACCTTC. The complete variable domain, with remaining parts taken from reference TRBV7-2 and TRBJ1-2, reads GAGVSQSPSNKVTEKGKDVELRCDPISGHTALYWYRQSLGQGLEFLIYFQGNSAPDKSGLPSDRFSAERTGGSVSTLTIQRTQQEDSAVYLCASSPNSNYGYTFGSGTRLTVV.

V usage is TRBV27 and J usage is TRBJ2-1; a possible D gene is TRBD2 (5 bases). Trimming removed 3 bases from V and 12 bases from J, with 15 bases in between. Germline V gene sequence: CDR1 MNHEY, CDR2 SMNVEV (reference sequence). CDR3 length: 13 amino acids. In DNA form, the CDR3 reads TGTGCCAGCAGTTTGACTCCGCAGGCGGGGCAGTTCTTC. The encoded protein is CASSLTPQAGQFF.

The CDR3: CASSQEQGLAGGTDTQYF. The CDR3 DNA is TGCGCCAGCAGCCAAGAGCAGGGACTAGCGGGGGGTACAGATACGCAGTATTTT. The chain is built from TRBV4-1 and TRBJ2-3; 15 bases are shared with TRBD2. This CDR3 has 18 amino acids. Germline assignment: CDR1 MGHRA and CDR2 YSYEKL. J was trimmed by 3 bases and V by 0 bases; bases with no gene match: 4.

The chain couples TRBV5-1 to TRBJ1-1; 8 positions agree with TRBD1. The germline V gene encodes CDR1 SGHRS and CDR2 YFSETQ. The CDR3 runs 15 residues. The J segment lost 2 bases and the V segment lost 6 bases, leaving 9 bases of the junction unmatched. The CDR3 spells CASTRSGQANTEAFF. The CDR3 nucleotides are TGCGCCAGCACCCGATCGGGACAGGCAAACACTGAAGCTTTCTTT.

This clone was counted between two and nine times. Here the CDR3 reads CASSLDARPSSYEQYF. Here the CDR3 DNA reads TGCGCCAGCAGCTTGGATGCCAGGCCGAGCTCCTACGAGCAGTACTTC. J is TRBJ2-7 and V is TRBV5-1; unclear D gene. Germline V gene lookup returns CDR1 SGHRS and CDR2 YFSETQ. The germline V and J ends were trimmed by 0 bases and 0 bases, with 13 bases remaining between them. This CDR3 region has 16 residues. Based on the CDR3 plus reference TRBV5-1 and TRBJ2-7, the full variable domain is KAGVTQTPRYLIKTRGQQVTLSCSPISGHRSVSWYQQTPGQGLQFLFEYFSETQRNKGNFPGRFSGRQFSNSRSEMNVSTLELGDSALYLCASSLDARPSSYEQYFGPGTRLTVT.

The chain links TRBV6-5 to TRBJ2-2; 13 nucleotides align to TRBD2. This CDR3 has 15 residues. Germline V lookup: CDR1 MNHEY, CDR2 SVGAGI. With 5 bases clipped from V and 5 bases from J, the junction kept 2 bases outside the gene matches. Written as DNA, the CDR3 is TGTGCCAGCAGTACTAGCGGGGGGGTTACCGGGGAGCTGTTTTTT. The encoded protein is CASSTSGGVTGELFF.

This chain links TRBV19 with TRBJ2-2; tentative D call: TRBD1 (5 bases). The length of the CDR3 is 14 residues. Germline CDR1 reads LNHDA; CDR2 reads SQIVND (reference sequence). The germline V and J ends were trimmed by 3 bases and 7 bases, with 12 bases remaining between them. The CDR3 coding sequence is TGTGCCAGTAGTATCCACCAGGGTTTCGGGGAGCTGTTTTTT. It is translated as CASSIHQGFGELFF. Looking up the rest from reference TRBV19 and TRBJ2-2 gives the full variable domain: DGGITQSPKYLFRKEGQNVTLSCEQNLNHDAMYWYRQDPGQGLRLIYYSQIVNDFQKGDIAEGYSVSREKKESFPLTVTSAQKNPTAFYLCASSIHQGFGELFFGEGSRLTVL.

The chain couples TRBV3-1 (or the pseudogene TRBV3-2) to TRBJ2-1; D unclear. Trimming left V 1 base short and J 3 bases short, with 4 bases between. This CDR3 has 13 residues. Germline assignment: CDR1 LGHDT and CDR2 YNNKEL (reference sequence). CDR3 in DNA: TGTGCCAGCAGCCAAGGTAGCTACAATGAGCAGTTCTTC. Residues: CASSQGSYNEQFF.

The rearrangement links TRBV7-9 to TRBJ1-2; D might be TRBD1 (5 bases). Per the germline V gene, CDR1 is SEHNR and CDR2 is FQNEAQ (reference sequence). The ends were cut back, 1 base at V and 8 bases at J, with 11 bases in the middle. The CDR3 has 13 residues. CDR3 loop: CASSLEEGRGYTF. The CDR3 bases are TGTGCCAGCAGCTTAGAGGAGGGGAGGGGCTACACCTTC.

The rearrangement joins TRBV5-1 to TRBJ2-3; D call uncertain. The CDR3 contains 13 residues. Germline V CDR1 and CDR2: SGHRS, YFSETQ. V shed 4 bases and J shed 2 bases, with 8 bases lying between them. The CDR3: CASSLSPTDTQYF. CDR3 nucleotide sequence: TGCGCCAGCAGCCTGAGCCCCACAGATACGCAGTATTTT.

This clone was detected only once. The chain is built from TRBV21-1 and TRBJ2-6; TRBD2, the table's D call, was not compared with the DNA. TRBV21-1 is listed as a pseudogene. The CDR3 contains 15 residues. The CDR3: CASSKSGGGANVLTF. CDR3 DNA: TGTGCCAGCAGCAAATCCGGCGGTGGGGCCAACGTCCTGACTTTC.

This chain connects TRBV18 to TRBJ2-7, with D possibly matching TRBD1 (5 bases). CDR1 and CDR2 (germline): KGHSH, LQKENI. Trimming left V 0 bases short and J 5 bases short, with 20 bases between. The CDR3 loop spans 17 amino acids. The CDR3 sequence is CASSPPIDDSLWHEQYF. The CDR3 region has the DNA TGTGCCAGCTCACCACCAATAGACGACAGCCTTTGGCACGAGCAGTACTTC.

The chain is built from TRBV7-9 and TRBJ1-2; 7 bases fit TRBD1. The CDR3 is 14 amino acids. Looked up from germline, CDR1 is SEHNR and CDR2 is FQNEAQ (reference sequence). The J segment lost 8 bases and the V segment lost 6 bases, leaving 12 bases of the junction unmatched. The CDR3 coding sequence is TGTGCCAGCAGTATACAGGGGCTCGCCGCCGGCTACACCTTC. Its translation is CASSIQGLAAGYTF.

V and J are TRBV13 and TRBJ1-2; 7 bases agree with TRBD1. V lost 5 bases and J lost 1; bases outside the gene matches: 7. CDR1 PRHDT and CDR2 FYEKMQ come from the germline V gene (reference sequence). This CDR3 is 15 amino acids long. The CDR3 coding sequence is TGTGCCAGCAGCGAGGGGACAGCGATTAACTATGGCTACACCTTC. Translating it yields CASSEGTAINYGYTF.

The rearrangement uses TRBV6-6 and TRBJ1-1; TRBD1 aligns across 8 bases. J lost 11 bases, V lost 2 bases, and 7 bases had no gene match. Germline CDR1 and CDR2: MNHNY and SVGAGI (reference sequence). The CDR3 covers 13 residues. The CDR3 bases are TGTGCCAGCAGTTACCACGACAGGGGCGAGGCTTTCTTT. Residues: CASSYHDRGEAFF.